The 17 T cell receptor beta chains below come from one sample, sequenced in a study of cytotoxic CD8 clonotypes in ibrutinib-treated CLL listed by TCRdb under 2021. Receptor amplification or capture employed the immunoSEQ multiplex PCR assay. TCRdb carries this immuneACCESS record with in-frame sequences only. Its versions omit some clonotypes, under half of them owing to an unresolved V gene in the studies checked, with the rest unexplained. The sample table lists tens of thousands of clones, approximately 69% of them with a count of one. The ten largest make up about a quarter of the sample. Sequencing was performed on PBMCs, taken before ibrutinib treatment. These receptors were obtained from a human donor with chronic lymphocytic leukemia.

The chain has TRBV29-1 and TRBJ2-3; TRBD2 matches 12 bases. Germline loops: CDR1 SQVTM, CDR2 ANQGSEA. The CDR3 runs to 16 residues. The trim removed 1 base at V and 2 bases at J, leaving 4 bases unmatched. CDR3 protein: CSVEGTSGEITDTQYF. The CDR3 DNA reads as TGCAGCGTTGAAGGGACTAGCGGGGAAATCACAGATACGCAGTATTTT.

V usage is TRBV19 and J usage is TRBJ2-7; 7 bases map to TRBD1. CDR1 is LNHDA and CDR2 is SQIVND in the germline V gene (reference sequence). The V segment lost 5 bases and the J segment 2 bases; nucleotides outside the gene matches: 9. The CDR3 runs to 15 residues. The CDR3 DNA reads TGTGCCAGTAGTTCAACAGGGGCTGTCGCCTACGAGCAGTACTTC. It is translated as CASSSTGAVAYEQYF.

The rearrangement joins TRBV18 to TRBJ1-3; D remains ambiguous. V was trimmed by 3 bases and J by 0 bases, leaving 15 bases between them. The CDR3 covers 17 residues. Germline V lookup: CDR1 KGHSH, CDR2 LQKENI. CDR3: CASSPPGGPYSGNTIYF. CDR3 in DNA: TGTGCCAGCTCACCCCCCGGAGGACCCTACTCTGGAAACACCATATATTTT.

This chain uses TRBV15 with TRBJ1-5, with no clear D. Looked up from germline, CDR1 is LNHNV and CDR2 is YYDKDF (reference sequence). V was pared by 0 bases and J by 2 bases, with 2 bases between. This CDR3 contains 13 residues. CDR3 sequence reads: CATSRDGNQPQHF. CDR3 nucleotide sequence: TGTGCCACCAGCAGAGATGGCAATCAGCCCCAGCATTTT. Filled out from reference TRBV15 and TRBJ1-5, the complete variable domain reads DAMVIQNPRYQVTQFGKPVTLSCSQTLNHNVMYWYQQKSSQAPKLLFHYYDKDFNNEADTPDNFQSRRPNTSFCFLDIRSPGLGDTAMYLCATSRDGNQPQHFGDGTRLSIL.

The rearrangement joins TRBV10-3 to TRBJ2-1; 11 bases are shared with TRBD2. The CDR3 covers 15 residues. CDR1 is ENHRY and CDR2 is SYGVKD in the germline V gene. The junction had 5 bases not matched to a gene; V was cut back by 6 bases and J by 4 bases. The CDR3 DNA reads as TGTGCCATCAGCGCGGGACTAGCGGATTACAATGAGCAGTTCTTC. Translating gives CAISAGLADYNEQFF.

This clone turned up a few times. This chain connects TRBV4-3 to TRBJ1-2; the D is unclear. Trimming stripped 0 bases from V and 3 bases from J, with 14 bases between. Per germline, CDR1 LGHNA and CDR2 YSLEER. This CDR3 region has 16 residues. For the CDR3, the DNA is TGCGCCAGCAGCCAAGATAGGGCAGGAACCTACTATGGCTACACCTTC. Translation gives CASSQDRAGTYYGYTF.

This chain uses TRBV18 with TRBJ1-6, with TRBD1 matching 7 bases. Trimming removed 5 bases from V and 9 bases from J; junction bases left unmatched: 10. The CDR3 is made up of 15 amino acids. Germline V gene data show CDR1 as KGHSH and CDR2 as LQKENI. The CDR3 loop reads CASSTTGTAASPLHF. CDR3 DNA: TGTGCCAGCTCAACGACCGGGACAGCGGCTTCACCCCTCCACTTT.

CDR3 region: CASSRSVSYEQYF. In nucleotides, the CDR3 is TGTGCCAGCAGCCGAAGTGTCAGCTACGAGCAGTACTTC. The chain has TRBV7-2 and TRBJ2-7; D call uncertain. In germline, CDR1 is SGHTA, CDR2 FQGNSA. V was shortened by 5 bases and J by 3 bases, with 11 bases between the two germline ends. This CDR3 has 13 amino acids.

The V call is TRBV6-1, the J call TRBJ2-5; TRBD2 agrees at 15 bases. Germline loops: CDR1 MNHNS, CDR2 SASEGT. The CDR3 is 19 residues long. Germline trimming cut 0 bases from V and 7 bases from J; bases unmatched to any gene: 12. CDR3 residues: CASSEARTSGGALKGTQYF. CDR3 coding DNA: TGTGCCAGCAGTGAAGCGCGGACTAGCGGGGGGGCCTTAAAGGGGACCCAGTACTTC.

The rearrangement joins TRBV7-2 to TRBJ1-1; the D is unclear. The CDR3 covers 13 residues. Trimming stripped 4 bases from V and 3 bases from J, with 9 bases between. Germline loops: CDR1 SGHTA, CDR2 FQGNSA. DNA for the CDR3: TGTGCCAGCAGCTCGAACGTCTACACTGAAGCTTTCTTT. Its protein product is CASSSNVYTEAFF.

The rearrangement uses TRBV28 and TRBJ2-7, with a weak D call TRBD2 (6 bases). Deletions cut 7 bases from V and 3 bases from J, with 16 bases between. The CDR3 has 14 residues. CDR1 is MDHEN and CDR2 is SYDVKM in the germline V gene. The CDR3: CASIPGLRNYEQYF. The DNA of the CDR3 is TGTGCCAGCATCCCGGGACTTAGGAACTACGAGCAGTACTTC.

This clone was seen more than once but under ten times. The chain links TRBV30 to TRBJ1-5; maybe TRBD1 (5 bases). Germline assignment: CDR1 GTSNPN and CDR2 SVGIG (reference sequence). The CDR3 is 14 amino acids. Trimming removed 1 base at V and 6 bases at J, with 13 bases between. The DNA of the CDR3 is TGTGCCTGGAGTGGGAGGGGCGCACGTCAGCCCCAGCATTTT. The encoded protein is CAWSGRGARQPQHF.

In its sample, this clone is medium-sized (0.01 to 0.1%). This rearrangement joins TRBV28 to TRBJ2-3; 7 bases align to TRBD2. The trim removed 5 bases at V and 3 bases at J, leaving 17 bases unmatched. Germline values: CDR1 MDHEN, CDR2 SYDVKM. There are 18 residues in the CDR3. CDR3 nucleotides: TGTGCCAGCAGTCTTGAACCCCTTGGCGGGAGTTATACAGATACGCAGTATTTT. It codes for CASSLEPLGGSYTDTQYF.

This clone was seen ten or more times. The rearrangement links TRBV7-9 to TRBJ2-7, with unresolved D. CDR3 length: 13 residues. Trimming shortened V by 2 bases and J by 5 bases, and 10 bases separated the two germline ends. Looked up from germline, CDR1 is SEHNR and CDR2 is FQNEAQ (reference sequence). CDR3 sequence: CASSLRTLDEQYF. The DNA of the CDR3 is TGTGCCAGCAGCTTACGCACCTTGGACGAGCAGTACTTC.

The chain combines TRBV30 with TRBJ1-2; D gene ambiguous. The germline V and J ends were trimmed by 2 bases and 8 bases, with 15 bases remaining between them. The length of the CDR3 is 13 residues. The germline V gene has CDR1 GTSNPN and CDR2 SVGIG (reference sequence). The CDR3 bases are TGTGCCTGGAGTCGGTTGCGGGGTGCAGGCTACACCTTC. Amino acids: CAWSRLRGAGYTF. Filled out from reference TRBV30 and TRBJ1-2, the complete variable domain reads SQTIHQWPATLVQPVGSPLSLECTVEGTSNPNLYWYRQAAGRGLQLLFYSVGIGQISSEVPQNLSASRPQDRQFILSSKKLLLSDSGFYLCAWSRLRGAGYTFGSGTRLTVV.

CDR3 nucleotide sequence: TGTGCCACCAGCAGAGGGCAGGGGGCGGCCCCCTACGAGCAGTACTTC. Its protein is CATSRGQGAAPYEQYF. J is TRBJ2-7 and V is TRBV15, with 8 bases aligning to TRBD1. The V gene end was trimmed by 1 base and the J gene end by 2 bases; junction bases not matched to a gene: 7. This CDR3 has 16 amino acids. CDR1 and CDR2 (germline): LNHNV, YYDKDF (reference sequence). The variable domain in full, with the rest retrieved from reference TRBV15 and TRBJ2-7, is DAMVIQNPRYQVTQFGKPVTLSCSQTLNHNVMYWYQQKSSQAPKLLFHYYDKDFNNEADTPDNFQSRRPNTSFCFLDIRSPGLGDTAMYLCATSRGQGAAPYEQYFGPGTRLTVT.

The chain carries TRBV9 and TRBJ2-5; D uncertain. The germline gives CDR1 SGDLS, CDR2 YYNGEE. Trimming pared 7 bases from V and 9 bases from J, leaving 7 bases between. The length of the CDR3 is 9 residues. CDR3 sequence (DNA): TGTGCCAGCGGGAAGCCCCAGTACTTC. Its translation is CASGKPQYF.